The entry below gives a single TCR beta chain sequence along with its context. What it recognizes is unknown. This specimen comes from a study of regulatory T cells in long-lasting Graves disease. Overall study results and limits: For persistent Graves' patients, TCR diversity was lower than for newly diagnosed ones. Study was limited to peripheral blood, excluding thyroid tissue.

The time point was: newly diagnosed GD, antithyroid drugs for less than 3 months. RNA from PBMCs was the source of the TCR library. The CDR3 has 15 amino acids. The V end was cut by 0 bases, the J end by 7 bases, with 13 bases between. The germline CDR1 and CDR2 sequences are KGHSH and LQKENI. Arm-PCR of CDR3 regions and iRepertoire HTBI primers were used to build TCR beta libraries. TCRdb reprocessed the multiplex PCR reads via MiXCR and lists one record per CDR3 protein. The sample includes around 400,000 distinct CDR3 sequences, 15% to 18% of them seen just once. This chain connects TRBV18 to TRBJ1-5; D might be TRBD1 (6 bases). This TCR came from a female donor with Graves disease. The sequencing used peripheral blood mononuclear cells (PBMCs), collected at new diagnosis, from a patient treated with antithyroid drugs. Written as DNA, the CDR3 is TGTGCCAGCTCACCACCGTCACAGGGAGGACAGCCCCAGCATTTT. Translated: CASSPPSQGGQPQHF.